This T cell receptor (beta chain) was obtained from a study of identical twins. There are 15 residues in the CDR3. Trimming removed 7 bases from V and 8 bases from J, with 21 bases in between. Points from the study as a whole: Memory repertoires showed no such pattern, whereas abundant cord blood beta clonotypes carried fewer insertions.

Comment on this clonotype: Its antigen is unidentified.

TCRdb ran MiXCR on the 5' RACE reads and lists one entry per CDR3 protein. This sample has hundreds of thousands of distinct CDR3 sequences, with 6% to 6.5% found just once. The TCR originated in a man between 18 and 35 years old in good health. The chain combines TRBV12-3 or TRBV12-4 with TRBJ2-1, with D perhaps matching TRBD1 (6 bases). Material: naive T cells sorted from blood. CDR3 in DNA: TGTGCCAGCACAGGGCTGGGGACAACCATCGATGAGCAGTTCTTC. Protein sequence: CASTGLGTTIDEQFF.